This T cell receptor beta chain was sequenced in a study of TIL therapy for anti-PD-1-resistant metastatic lung cancer. Background on the study: Most patients had lung adenocarcinoma. Overall study results and limits: TIL cultures after expansion showed higher clonality and lower diversity than baseline tumor (median about 6% vs 30%).

A note on this clone: Its antigen is not known.

The time point is: pre-treatment sample, taken before nivolumab and TIL therapy. Tumor tissue came from excised metastases, mostly pleural nodules or supraclavicular lymph nodes. The immunoSEQ assay was v3. Assay used: immunoSEQ multiplex PCR; TCRdb lists only in-frame clones, some missing. The repertoire holds 50,000 to 60,000 clones, with around 64% as singletons. The CDR3 consists of 16 residues. The V end was cut by 0 bases, the J end by 1 base, with 12 bases between. The germline V gene encodes CDR1 GTSNPN and CDR2 SVGIG (reference sequence). The chain employs TRBV30 and TRBJ2-2; D tentatively reads TRBD1 or TRBD2 (6 bases each). The sample was tumor tissue, taken at baseline. The clonotype originates from a person aged 25-80 years with non-small cell lung cancer. CDR3 DNA: TGTGCCTGGAGTGTAGGGGGGATGGTGAACACCGGGGAGCTGTTTTTT. It codes for CAWSVGGMVNTGELFF.